Below, 19 T cell receptor beta chains from the same sample are listed, as sequenced in a study of T cell responses to AZD1222 COVID-19 vaccine. Some clones are missing from TCRdb's copy, which holds only in-frame ones; the method was immunoSEQ multiplex PCR. The table includes 150,000 to 200,000 clones, roughly 94% detected once. The input for sequencing was peripheral blood, taken 28 days after the second AZD1222 dose. The receptors come from an adult who received the AZD1222 COVID-19 vaccine.

V and J are TRBV2 and TRBJ1-1; D uncertain. Trimming shortened V by 6 bases and J by 1 base, and 9 bases separated the two germline ends. The germline V gene encodes CDR1 SNHLY and CDR2 FYNNEI. The CDR3 totals 13 residues. This chain's CDR3 is CASRDDWNTEAFF. The CDR3, as DNA: TGTGCCAGCAGAGACGATTGGAACACTGAAGCTTTCTTT.

V usage is TRBV28 and J usage is TRBJ1-1; D might be TRBD1 (5 bases). The CDR3 consists of 12 residues. The V end lost 5 bases, the J end lost 7 bases, and 11 bases lay between the germline ends. Germline V CDR1 and CDR2: MDHEN, SYDVKM. CDR3 amino acids: CASSARRVEAFF. CDR3 sequence (DNA): TGTGCCAGCAGTGCTCGCAGGGTTGAAGCTTTCTTT. Combining the CDR3 with reference TRBV28 and TRBJ1-1 gives the whole variable domain DVKVTQSSRYLVKRTGEKVFLECVQDMDHENMFWYRQDPGLGLRLIYFSYDVKMKEKGDIPEGYSVSREKKERFSLILESASTNQTSMYLCASSARRVEAFFGQGTRLTVV.

The rearrangement links TRBV19 to TRBJ1-1; D might be TRBD1 (6 bases). Germline-derived CDR1 and CDR2 are LNHDA and SQIVND (reference sequence). Trimming left V 0 bases short and J 0 bases short, with 17 bases between. The CDR3 loop spans 18 amino acids. The DNA for the CDR3 is TGTGCCAGTAGTATAGATCGCGAAGGACAGAAATTGAACACTGAAGCTTTCTTT. Translation gives CASSIDREGQKLNTEAFF.

The CDR3 sequence: CASSFDNRNTGELFF. The DNA for the CDR3 is TGTGCCAGCAGCTTCGATAACAGAAACACCGGGGAGCTGTTTTTT. The V and J genes are TRBV5-6 and TRBJ2-2, with D hard to call. Germline-derived CDR1 and CDR2 are SGHDT and YYEEEE. Trimming shortened V by 2 bases and J by 2 bases, and 10 bases separated the two germline ends. This CDR3 spans 15 amino acids.

The chain employs TRBV3-1 (or the pseudogene TRBV3-2) and TRBJ1-4, with TRBD1 matching over 7 bases. The germline V gene encodes CDR1 LGHDT and CDR2 YNNKEL (reference sequence). The CDR3 has 18 amino acids. V dropped 4 bases and J dropped 0; count of bases not matched to a gene: 11. CDR3 protein: CASSLSPQGVPTNEKLFF. CDR3 nucleotides: TGTGCCAGCAGCCTGAGCCCTCAGGGGGTTCCAACTAATGAAAAACTGTTTTTT.

This clone was seen once. The chain recombines TRBV12-3 or TRBV12-4 with TRBJ1-1; unclear D gene. V lost 7 bases and J lost 1, with 10 bases in between. This CDR3 is built from 13 residues. The CDR3 here is CASNPSQNTEAFF. CDR3 coding DNA: TGTGCCAGCAACCCGTCCCAGAACACTGAAGCTTTCTTT.

The chain is built from TRBV7-9 and TRBJ1-5; D gene uncertain. Trimming pared 5 bases from V and 4 bases from J, leaving 9 bases between. The germline V gene has CDR1 SEHNR and CDR2 FQNEAQ (reference sequence). This CDR3 comprises 13 residues. The chain's CDR3 is CASSKTVNQPQHF. CDR3 nucleotides: TGTGCCAGCAGCAAGACGGTGAATCAGCCCCAGCATTTT.

The chain combines TRBV2 with TRBJ2-1; 9 nucleotides match TRBD1. The CDR3 sequence is 15 residues long. V shed 2 bases and J 2 bases; nucleotides not matched to a gene: 1. The germline CDR1 and CDR2 sequences are SNHLY and FYNNEI. CDR3 bases: TGTGCCAGCAGTGAAACAGGGGGCCCCTACAATGAGCAGTTCTTC. As protein: CASSETGGPYNEQFF.

There are a few counts of this clone. The chain has TRBV7-2 and TRBJ1-1; a possible D gene is TRBD1 (6 bases). The V and J ends lost 3 bases and 3 bases respectively, with 14 bases between them. CDR1 SGHTA and CDR2 FQGNSA come from the germline V gene. The CDR3 consists of 15 residues. CDR3 in amino acids: CASSFLGRGDTEAFF. The CDR3 coding sequence is TGTGCCAGCAGCTTTTTAGGGAGGGGGGACACTGAAGCTTTCTTT. The full variable domain, with the rest looked up from reference TRBV7-2 and TRBJ1-1, is GAGVSQSPSNKVTEKGKDVELRCDPISGHTALYWYRQSLGQGLEFLIYFQGNSAPDKSGLPSDRFSAERTGGSVSTLTIQRTQQEDSAVYLCASSFLGRGDTEAFFGQGTRLTVV.

The chain employs TRBV7-9 and TRBJ2-7, with D possibly matching TRBD1 (5 bases). The V and J ends lost 4 bases and 5 bases respectively, with 12 bases between them. This CDR3 has 13 amino acids. The germline V gene encodes CDR1 SEHNR and CDR2 FQNEAQ (reference sequence). Here the CDR3 reads CASSSQALHEQYF. In DNA, the CDR3 is TGTGCCAGCAGCTCACAGGCCCTCCACGAGCAGTACTTC.

The chain combines TRBV11-2 with TRBJ2-3, with D possibly matching TRBD2 (7 bases). Germline V gene sequence: CDR1 SGHAT, CDR2 FQNNGV. V gave up 5 bases and J gave up 3 bases, with 15 bases separating them. This CDR3 is built from 15 residues. The CDR3 DNA follows: TGTGCCAGCAGCCAAAGGGGGGGTTATACAGATACGCAGTATTTT. Protein: CASSQRGGYTDTQYF.

This chain links TRBV19 with TRBJ2-1; TRBD2 matches 10 bases. In germline, CDR1 is LNHDA, CDR2 SQIVND (reference sequence). The trim removed 5 bases at V and 8 bases at J, leaving 6 bases unmatched. The CDR3 has 14 amino acids. The CDR3 protein is CASSPSGGVDEQFF. In DNA, the CDR3 is TGTGCCAGTAGTCCCAGCGGGGGGGTTGATGAGCAGTTCTTC. Filled out from reference TRBV19 and TRBJ2-1, the complete variable domain reads DGGITQSPKYLFRKEGQNVTLSCEQNLNHDAMYWYRQDPGQGLRLIYYSQIVNDFQKGDIAEGYSVSREKKESFPLTVTSAQKNPTAFYLCASSPSGGVDEQFFGPGTRLTVL.

The chain combines TRBV12-3 or TRBV12-4 with TRBJ2-2; D perhaps matches TRBD2 (5 bases). CDR3 size: 13 residues. Trimming took off 6 bases at V and 4 bases at J, with 9 bases between the two ends. The CDR3 DNA sequence: TGTGCCAGCAGCCGGGGTCGCACCGGGGAGCTGTTTTTT. Its translation: CASSRGRTGELFF.

The chain employs TRBV6-5 and TRBJ1-5; D gene ambiguous. The CDR3 length is 15 residues. Germline CDR1 reads MNHEY; CDR2 reads SVGAGI. Trimming cost V 4 bases and J 1 base, with 11 bases left between them. The DNA of the CDR3 is TGTGCCAGCAGTTTCGGAGGTTCGAGCAATCAGCCCCAGCATTTT. It yields the protein CASSFGGSSNQPQHF.

This chain connects TRBV10-1 to TRBJ1-1; maybe TRBD1 (5 bases). This CDR3 spans 15 amino acids. The V gene's germline CDR1 is WNHNN and CDR2 SYGVQD (reference sequence). V shed 7 bases and J shed 2 bases, with 17 bases lying between them. In DNA, the CDR3 is TGCGCCAGCAAAGCCTCCGTTGGGGGAAACACTGAAGCTTTCTTT. Translation: CASKASVGGNTEAFF.

This CDR3 reads CASSKGHRKRETEAFF. The CDR3 bases are TGTGCCAGCAGCAAAGGGCATAGAAAAAGGGAAACTGAAGCTTTCTTT. The chain carries TRBV21-1 and TRBJ1-1. TRBV21-1 is shown as a pseudogene. This CDR3 contains 16 residues.

This clone appeared once. V is TRBV6-5 and J is TRBJ1-4; the match to TRBD1 covers 11 bases. There are 13 residues in the CDR3. The junction had 0 bases not matched to a gene; V was cut back by 6 bases and J by 6 bases. CDR1 and CDR2 from the germline V gene are MNHEY and SVGAGI. The CDR3 DNA reads as TGTGCCAGCAGGGGACAGGGGGATGAAAAACTGTTTTTT. Translated: CASRGQGDEKLFF.

This clone was counted only a few times. The gene calls are TRBV5-1 and TRBJ1-6; 7 bases fit TRBD1. This CDR3 contains 15 residues. The germline gives CDR1 SGHRS, CDR2 YFSETQ. Trimming took 3 bases from V and 7 from J; bases not matched to a gene: 7. This chain's CDR3 is CASSSQPQGNSPLHF. Written as DNA, the CDR3 is TGCGCCAGCAGCTCCCAACCACAGGGGAATTCACCCCTCCACTTT.

CDR3 loop: CASSLTGVPYSNQPQHF. For the CDR3, the DNA is TGTGCCAGCAGCCTGACAGGGGTACCCTATAGCAATCAGCCCCAGCATTTT. The chain joins TRBV5-6 to TRBJ1-5, with 8 bases fitting TRBD1. This CDR3 region has 17 residues. The germline CDR1 and CDR2 sequences are SGHDT and YYEEEE. The trim removed 4 bases at V and 0 bases at J, leaving 9 bases unmatched.